This T cell receptor beta chain is drawn from a study of cytomegalovirus exposure and HLA in healthy donors. Study-level points and caveats: Of the V segments, some could not be distinguished, including TRBV6-2 and TRBV6-3, and were excluded.

To note about this clone: What it recognizes is unknown.

The primer mix had 60 Vbeta and 13 Jbeta primers. Clones were read by immunoSEQ multiplex PCR, and TCRdb kept only the in-frame ones, dropping some. The sample has about 140,000 clones; 75% to 90% are singletons. CDR3 length: 13 amino acids. In germline, CDR1 is GTSNPN, CDR2 SVGIG (reference sequence). Trimming took 3 bases from V and 8 from J; bases not matched to a gene: 8. This TCR derives from a female donor in good health and CMV-seronegative. This chain links TRBV30 with TRBJ1-2; TRBD1 matches at 8 bases. Source material: PBMCs. The CDR3 loop is CAWSDGTGEGYTF. The CDR3 bases are TGTGCCTGGAGCGATGGGACAGGCGAAGGCTACACCTTC.